The 19 T cell receptor beta chains reported below all come from one sample, sequenced in a study of control samples from healthy donors and cancer patients. Measured with immunoSEQ multiplex PCR; TCRdb has only the in-frame clones, and not every one. In the table there are 350,000 to 450,000 clones, 90% of which are singletons. The sequenced sample was PBMCs. The receptor source for this set is a man between 40 and 49 years old with head and neck cancer.

The genes are TRBV13 and TRBJ1-1, with a weak D call TRBD1 (5 bases). CDR1 and CDR2 (germline): PRHDT, FYEKMQ (reference sequence). V dropped 5 bases and J dropped 2 bases, with 12 bases sitting between them. CDR3 size: 14 residues. CDR3 sequence: CASSRRDVNTEAFF. The CDR3 DNA reads TGTGCCAGCAGCCGAAGGGACGTTAACACTGAAGCTTTCTTT.

The rearrangement links TRBV27 to TRBJ2-7; D could derive from TRBD1 or TRBD2 (6 bases each). Deletions cut 2 bases from V and 1 base from J, with 15 bases between. Germline loops: CDR1 MNHEY, CDR2 SMNVEV (reference sequence). The CDR3 has 16 residues. In DNA, the CDR3 is TGTGCCAGCAGTTTAGAAGGGGGGCGCGGGTCCTACGAGCAGTACTTC. Translated: CASSLEGGRGSYEQYF.

This chain links TRBV5-1 with TRBJ1-6, with D uncertain. Trimming took 0 bases from V and 5 from J, leaving 9 bases between them. Germline V CDR1 and CDR2: SGHRS, YFSETQ. This CDR3 contains 15 residues. CDR3 in amino acids: CASSLGGRNNSPLHF. The CDR3 DNA is TGCGCCAGCAGCTTGGGTGGACGGAATAATTCACCCCTCCACTTT.

The chain employs TRBV30 and TRBJ1-3; 7 bases line up with TRBD1. With 1 base clipped from V and 0 bases from J, the junction kept 6 bases outside the gene matches. The CDR3 covers 16 residues. The germline V gene encodes CDR1 GTSNPN and CDR2 SVGIG (reference sequence). As DNA, the CDR3 is TGTGCCTGGAGTGCGACAGGGAGTTTCTCTGGAAACACCATATATTTT. It specifies CAWSATGSFSGNTIYF.

V usage is TRBV18 and J usage is TRBJ2-3; 8 nucleotides match TRBD1. Unmatched junction bases numbered 6, after V lost 3 bases and J lost 7 bases. CDR1 is KGHSH, CDR2 LQKENI, per germline. The CDR3 runs to 14 residues. The CDR3 loop is CASSPDRDRNTQYF. DNA for the CDR3: TGTGCCAGCTCACCGGACAGGGATCGGAATACGCAGTATTTT.

V gene TRBV10-3 combines with J gene TRBJ2-3; 9 nucleotides agree with TRBD2. The junction had 10 bases not matched to a gene; V was cut back by 5 bases and J by 4 bases. Germline CDR1 is ENHRY and CDR2 is SYGVKD. The CDR3 covers 16 residues. The CDR3 is CAISLAGGPLADTQYF. The DNA for the CDR3 is TGTGCCATCAGTCTGGCGGGAGGGCCTTTGGCAGATACGCAGTATTTT.

The rearrangement links TRBV5-1 to TRBJ2-2; unclear D gene. The germline V and J ends were trimmed by 2 bases and 6 bases, with 14 bases remaining between them. The CDR3 is 15 amino acids. Germline values: CDR1 SGHRS, CDR2 YFSETQ. The CDR3 here is CASSFEEGSAGELFF. CDR3 bases: TGCGCCAGCAGCTTTGAAGAAGGTAGTGCCGGGGAGCTGTTTTTT.

Written as DNA, the CDR3 is TGTGCCAGCAGTTACTCGGGGACAGGGGTGCAGCCCCAGCATTTT. It yields the protein CASSYSGTGVQPQHF. The chain couples TRBV6-2 or TRBV6-3 to TRBJ1-5, with 10 bases aligning to TRBD1. The germline gives CDR1 MNHEY, CDR2 SVGEGT. This CDR3 has 15 residues. The junction had 3 bases not matched to a gene; V was cut back by 0 bases and J by 7 bases.

J is TRBJ2-1 and V is TRBV5-1; 11 bases fit TRBD2. The germline CDR1 and CDR2 sequences are SGHRS and YFSETQ. This CDR3 has 14 residues. V lost 5 bases to trimming and J lost 10 bases; unmatched junction nucleotides: 8. Here the CDR3 reads CASRAGLAEGEQFF. CDR3 sequence (DNA): TGCGCCAGCAGGGCGGGACTAGCGGAAGGCGAGCAGTTCTTC.

The chain combines TRBV11-2 with TRBJ2-4; D possibly matches TRBD1 or TRBD2 (5 bases each). Germline values: CDR1 SGHAT, CDR2 FQNNGV. This CDR3 is 14 amino acids long. Trimming removed 4 bases from V and 7 bases from J, with 14 bases in between. DNA for the CDR3: TGTGCCAGCAGCTCAACACCGGGACGGAACATTCAGTACTTC. Its protein is CASSSTPGRNIQYF.

The chain employs TRBV5-5 and TRBJ1-2; D uncertain. V dropped 4 bases and J dropped 1 base, with 8 bases sitting between them. Germline V lookup: CDR1 SGHKS, CDR2 YYEKEE (reference sequence). This CDR3 contains 13 residues. The CDR3 protein is CASSTDHNYGYTF. The CDR3 DNA reads TGTGCCAGCAGCACGGATCATAACTATGGCTACACCTTC. The full variable domain, with the rest looked up from reference TRBV5-5 and TRBJ1-2, is DAGVTQSPTHLIKTRGQQVTLRCSPISGHKSVSWYQQVLGQGPQFIFQYYEKEERGRGNFPDRFSARQFPNYSSELNVNALLLGDSALYLCASSTDHNYGYTFGSGTRLTVV.

The V and J genes are TRBV4-1 and TRBJ2-1; D is uncertain. Germline V gives CDR1 MGHRA, CDR2 YSYEKL. Trimming stripped 4 bases from V and 5 bases from J, with 6 bases between. The CDR3 contains 12 residues. In DNA form, the CDR3 reads TGCGCCAGCAGCCGAGAGAACAATGAGCAGTTCTTC. Its protein product is CASSRENNEQFF.

For the CDR3, the DNA is TGTGCCAGCAGCGCACCGGGGGCCGCCTACGAGCAGTACTTC. It is translated as CASSAPGAAYEQYF. V and J are TRBV9 and TRBJ2-7; TRBD1 or TRBD2 may be the D gene (6 bases each). The CDR3 is made up of 14 amino acids. V lost 3 bases to trimming and J lost 2 bases, with 12 bases between them. The germline gives CDR1 SGDLS, CDR2 YYNGEE.

A note on this clone: The sample carries other DNA sequences with the same CDR3. The CDR3 spells CASSGYRGSYNEQFF. CDR3 in DNA: TGTGCCAGCAGTGGCTACAGGGGGTCCTACAATGAGCAGTTCTTC. The rearrangement uses TRBV9 and TRBJ2-1; 8 bases align to TRBD1. Germline V CDR1 and CDR2: SGDLS, YYNGEE. CDR3 length equals 15 residues. Losses at the gene ends were 5 bases for V and 1 base for J; bases not matched to a gene: 5. Filled out from reference TRBV9 and TRBJ2-1, the complete variable domain reads DSGVTQTPKHLITATGQRVTLRCSPRSGDLSVYWYQQSLDQGLQFLIQYYNGEERAKGNILERFSAQQFPDLHSELNLSSLELGDSALYFCASSGYRGSYNEQFFGPGTRLTVL.

The chain links TRBV9 to TRBJ2-1, with D maybe TRBD1 (6 bases). Germline V gene lookup returns CDR1 SGDLS and CDR2 YYNGEE. Trimming cost V 3 bases and J 0 bases, with 13 bases left between them. CDR3 length: 16 residues. The CDR3 is CASSGRGPSSYNEQFF. CDR3 bases: TGTGCCAGCAGCGGCAGGGGACCCTCCTCCTACAATGAGCAGTTCTTC. Based on the CDR3 plus reference TRBV9 and TRBJ2-1, the full variable domain is DSGVTQTPKHLITATGQRVTLRCSPRSGDLSVYWYQQSLDQGLQFLIQYYNGEERAKGNILERFSAQQFPDLHSELNLSSLELGDSALYFCASSGRGPSSYNEQFFGPGTRLTVL.

This chain connects TRBV3-1 (or the pseudogene TRBV3-2) to TRBJ2-7; TRBD2 matches at 7 bases. Germline assignment: CDR1 LGHDT and CDR2 YNNKEL (reference sequence). J was trimmed by 0 bases and V by 0 bases; bases with no gene match: 5. This CDR3 has 16 residues. CDR3 coding DNA: TGTGCCAGCAGCCAAGATTCAGCGGGAAGCTCCTACGAGCAGTACTTC. This translates into CASSQDSAGSSYEQYF.

The J gene is TRBJ1-2, the V gene TRBV6-1; possible D gene TRBD1, 5 bases. Trimming stripped 0 bases from V and 8 bases from J, with 22 bases between. The germline gives CDR1 MNHNS, CDR2 SASEGT. This CDR3 has 17 residues. Here the CDR3 reads CASSEAWALAGAGGYTF. CDR3 DNA sequence: TGTGCCAGCAGTGAAGCTTGGGCCCTAGCTGGCGCAGGGGGCTACACCTTC.

The chain joins TRBV27 to TRBJ1-5; D is undetermined. Trimming removed 6 bases at V and 4 bases at J, with 16 bases between. From germline, CDR1 is MNHEY and CDR2 SMNVEV (reference sequence). The CDR3 covers 15 residues. This chain's CDR3 is CASSNSWEGNQPQHF. The CDR3 DNA sequence: TGTGCCAGCAGCAATTCCTGGGAGGGAAATCAGCCCCAGCATTTT.

In this sample, this clone turned up once. The chain links TRBV2 to TRBJ2-7; 9 bases line up with TRBD2. Germline values: CDR1 SNHLY, CDR2 FYNNEI. Germline trimming cut 4 bases from V and 4 bases from J; bases unmatched to any gene: 8. This CDR3 contains 15 residues. The CDR3 region is CASSARLAENYEQYF. The CDR3, as DNA: TGTGCCAGCAGTGCTCGACTAGCGGAGAATTACGAGCAGTACTTC.